These 19 T cell receptor beta chains were sequenced from one sample in a study of blood T cells in healthy people across ages. A second PCR, run for roughly 7 to 12 cycles, used a sample-barcoded 5' primer plus a J-beta primer mix. TCRdb recomputed calls from the 5' RACE reads with MiXCR, one row per CDR3 protein. The data show 1 million or so distinct CDR3 sequences, under 45% seen once. The sequenced sample consisted of blood. The source of these receptors is a woman aged 60-75 years in good health.

The chain carries TRBV7-2 and TRBJ2-1; D perhaps matches TRBD1 (5 bases). The CDR3 has 14 residues. Germline V gene lookup returns CDR1 SGHTA and CDR2 FQGNSA. Trimming left V 10 bases short and J 3 bases short, with 16 bases between. The chain's CDR3 is CATSRTWLYNEQFF. The CDR3 region has the DNA TGTGCCACCTCCCGGACATGGCTCTACAATGAGCAGTTCTTC.

This rearrangement joins TRBV7-6 to TRBJ2-5; 7 positions match TRBD2. The length of the CDR3 is 18 residues. Trimming cost V 6 bases and J 4 bases; bases outside gene matches: 20. Germline V CDR1 and CDR2: SGHVS, FNYEAQ. DNA for the CDR3: TGTGCCAGCAGTTTCGTACGGCTAGCGGACACCGACGCAGAGACCCAGTACTTC. It encodes CASSFVRLADTDAETQYF.

The chain joins TRBV2 to TRBJ2-3, with a weak D call TRBD2 (5 bases). Germline V CDR1 and CDR2: SNHLY, FYNNEI. V lost 10 bases to trimming and J lost 3 bases, with 17 bases between them. This CDR3 comprises 14 residues. As DNA, the CDR3 is TGTGCCAACAAGGGTCTAGCACGAACAGATACGCAGTATTTT. Translation gives CANKGLARTDTQYF. Complete variable domain (other parts from reference TRBV2 and TRBJ2-3): EPEVTQTPSHQVTQMGQEVILRCVPISNHLYFYWYRQILGQKVEFLVSFYNNEISEKSEIFDDQFSVERPDGSNFTLKIRSTKLEDSAMYFCANKGLARTDTQYFGPGTRLTVL.

The CDR3 nucleotides read TGTGCCACCAGTCACAGGGGCCACGAGCAGTACTTC. Residues: CATSHRGHEQYF. The chain uses TRBV15 and TRBJ2-7; 7 bases align to TRBD1. Germline V CDR1 and CDR2: LNHNV, YYDKDF (reference sequence). J lost 5 bases, V lost 6 bases, and 4 bases had no gene match. The CDR3 spans 12 residues.

The V and J genes are TRBV28 and TRBJ2-1; D is possibly TRBD2 (5 bases). Between the trimmed V and J ends, which lost 2 bases and 0 bases, there was a span of 14 bases. This CDR3 contains 17 residues. Looked up from germline, CDR1 is MDHEN and CDR2 is SYDVKM. The CDR3 reads CASSLTPRTASYNEQFF. CDR3 nucleotides: TGTGCCAGCAGTTTAACCCCCAGGACTGCCTCCTACAATGAGCAGTTCTTC.

This clonotype has only a few counts. The chain has TRBV6-6 and TRBJ2-1; TRBD2 aligns across 8 bases. Germline V CDR1 and CDR2: MNHNY, SVGAGI (reference sequence). The trim removed 6 bases at V and 7 bases at J, leaving 5 bases unmatched. This CDR3 has 13 residues. The CDR3 region is CASRSGSSNEQFF. Written as DNA, the CDR3 is TGTGCCAGCAGGAGCGGGAGTTCGAATGAGCAGTTCTTC.

Regarding this clonotype: The junction differs from germline at one of its ends, possibly a read error. This chain uses TRBV6-2 or TRBV6-3 with TRBJ2-1; 11 positions agree with TRBD2. The CDR3 has 16 amino acids. The germline V gene has CDR1 MNHEY and CDR2 SVGEGT. The CDR3 here is CASSYPLAGVRDELFF. The CDR3 nucleotides read TGTGCCAGCAGTTACCCACTAGCGGGAGTACGTGATGAGCTGTTCTTC.

This clonotype was picked up a small number of times. Here the CDR3 reads CASSESGGTYEQYF. For the CDR3, the DNA is TGTGCCAGCAGTGAATCTGGGGGAACCTACGAGCAGTACTTC. V usage is TRBV25-1 and J usage is TRBJ2-7, with D tentatively TRBD1 or TRBD2 (5 bases each). V lost 1 base and J 2 bases, leaving 9 bases between the germline ends. In germline, CDR1 is MGHDK, CDR2 SYGVNS. The CDR3 sequence is 14 residues long.

This clonotype was detected a few times. The chain uses TRBV28 and TRBJ2-1; the D is unclear. CDR1 MDHEN and CDR2 SYDVKM come from the germline V gene. Trimming removed 3 bases at V and 0 bases at J, with 9 bases between. The length of the CDR3 is 15 residues. CDR3 sequence (DNA): TGTGCCAGCAGTTTGGGTGCACCCTCCTACAATGAGCAGTTCTTC. This sequence encodes CASSLGAPSYNEQFF.

The V and J genes are TRBV10-3 and TRBJ1-5; D possibly corresponds to TRBD1 (5 bases). The germline CDR1 and CDR2 sequences are ENHRY and SYGVKD. The CDR3 is 13 residues long. V was trimmed by 6 bases and J by 4 bases, leaving 10 bases between them. The CDR3 reads CAISQTENQPQHF. The CDR3 coding sequence is TGTGCCATCAGCCAGACAGAAAATCAGCCCCAGCATTTT.

V and J are TRBV7-9 and TRBJ2-1; TRBD2 matches 13 bases. CDR1 SEHNR and CDR2 FQNEAQ come from the germline V gene (reference sequence). This CDR3 has 15 residues. The V segment lost 6 bases and the J segment 8 bases; nucleotides outside the gene matches: 7. CDR3 in amino acids: CASSLTSGGDYEQFF. CDR3 DNA sequence: TGTGCCAGCAGTTTAACTAGCGGGGGGGATTATGAGCAGTTCTTC.

V gene TRBV21-1 combines with J gene TRBJ1-1; the table's D call of TRBD1 was not tested on the DNA. TRBV21-1 is designated a pseudogene. The CDR3 length is 18 residues. The CDR3 protein is CASSKAPGRSNLNTEAFF. CDR3 in DNA: TGTGCCAGCAGCAAAGCTCCGGGACGGAGCAATCTGAACACTGAAGCTTTCTTT.

The J gene is TRBJ2-1, the V gene TRBV21-1; the table calls TRBD1, which could not be checked here. TRBV21-1 is designated a pseudogene. This CDR3 contains 21 residues. The CDR3 DNA follows: TGTGCCAGCAGCAAAGAGGCGGCCGGGACAGGGGTTGGCTCTAGCTACAATGAGCAGTTCTTC. The encoded protein is CASSKEAAGTGVGSSYNEQFF.

The chain recombines TRBV12-3 or TRBV12-4 with TRBJ2-7; TRBD1 might be the D (6 bases). V was clipped by 1 base and J by 1 base, with 14 bases between them. The CDR3 is 16 residues long. The CDR3 loop is CASSLVSTGLSYEQYF. CDR3 DNA: TGTGCCAGCAGTTTAGTTTCGACAGGCCTATCCTACGAGCAGTACTTC.

This chain connects TRBV7-6 to TRBJ2-7; TRBD1 might be the D (6 bases). Per the germline V gene, CDR1 is SGHVS and CDR2 is FNYEAQ. The CDR3 length is 13 residues. Trimming removed 2 bases from V and 9 bases from J, with 14 bases in between. CDR3 DNA: TGTGCCAGCAGCTTACCAGGGGCTGGCGGGCAGTACTTC. Its protein product is CASSLPGAGGQYF. Full variable domain (rest looked up from reference TRBV7-6 and TRBJ2-7): GAGVSQSPRYKVTKRGQDVALRCDPISGHVSLYWYRQALGQGPEFLTYFNYEAQQDKSGLPNDRFSAERPEGSISTLTIQRTEQRDSAMYRCASSLPGAGGQYFGPGTRLTVT.

This clonotype appeared a few times. The rearrangement joins TRBV28 to TRBJ2-1; D is possibly TRBD2 (7 bases). The CDR3 loop spans 14 amino acids. The germline V gene has CDR1 MDHEN and CDR2 SYDVKM. The V end was cut by 6 bases, the J end by 6 bases, with 15 bases between. CDR3 sequence: CASRGGLGPNEQFF. The CDR3 region has the DNA TGTGCCAGCAGGGGGGGGCTAGGGCCCAATGAGCAGTTCTTC.

The rearrangement links TRBV10-1 to TRBJ2-5; D is unresolved. This CDR3 is 13 amino acids long. The V end lost 4 bases, the J end lost 5 bases, and 11 bases lay between the germline ends. Germline values: CDR1 WNHNN, CDR2 SYGVQD (reference sequence). In DNA, the CDR3 is TGCGCCAGCAGTGCCAGAAATGGGGAGACCCAGTACTTC. It encodes CASSARNGETQYF.

The rearrangement uses TRBV20-1 and TRBJ2-5, with no clear D. From germline, CDR1 is DFQATT and CDR2 SNEGSKA (reference sequence). The V end was cut by 3 bases, the J end by 1 base, with 15 bases between. CDR3 length: 15 residues. In DNA, the CDR3 is TGCAGTGCTAGGGACCCAAGGTTAGCCCAAGAGACCCAGTACTTC. Translation: CSARDPRLAQETQYF.

This clonotype has more than one count but fewer than ten. The chain recombines TRBV7-2 with TRBJ2-7; D is uncertain. The germline V gene encodes CDR1 SGHTA and CDR2 FQGNSA. The CDR3 contains 14 residues. V lost 4 bases to trimming and J lost 3 bases, with 13 bases between them. This CDR3 reads CASSSIHQSYEQYF. The CDR3, as DNA: TGTGCCAGCAGCTCCATACACCAGAGCTACGAGCAGTACTTC.